This T cell receptor (beta chain) was retrieved from a study of Graves' ophthalmopathy and Graves' hyperthyroidism. On the study more broadly: Blood was drawn at initial diagnosis, before any treatment. Study-level results: Blood also held most thyroid clonotypes expanded above 0.001 frequency. Its predictions of ophthalmopathy progression gave the model over 65% sensitivity and about 72% specificity.

CDR3 length: 17 residues. Trimming cost V 3 bases and J 2 bases, with 19 bases left between them. RNA transcripts served as template for amplifying TCR beta CDR3 sequences. A first-round RT-PCR used HTBI primers, followed by a second-round multiplex PCR. MiXCR was run by TCRdb on the multiplex PCR reads, yielding one entry per CDR3 protein. The repertoire has some 350,000 distinct CDR3 sequences, 17% of them found once; the top ten carry approximately 2.4%. There are many counts of this clonotype. Its antigen is unidentified. Sequences were obtained from peripheral blood. The chain has TRBV12-3 or TRBV12-4 and TRBJ1-1; D is perhaps TRBD1 (6 bases). This sequence originates from an adult woman with stable Graves' hyperthyroidism. In DNA, the CDR3 is TGTGCCAGCAGTTTTTGGGCAGGGGCGGATGTAAACACTGAAGCTTTCTTT. Encoded protein: CASSFWAGADVNTEAFF.